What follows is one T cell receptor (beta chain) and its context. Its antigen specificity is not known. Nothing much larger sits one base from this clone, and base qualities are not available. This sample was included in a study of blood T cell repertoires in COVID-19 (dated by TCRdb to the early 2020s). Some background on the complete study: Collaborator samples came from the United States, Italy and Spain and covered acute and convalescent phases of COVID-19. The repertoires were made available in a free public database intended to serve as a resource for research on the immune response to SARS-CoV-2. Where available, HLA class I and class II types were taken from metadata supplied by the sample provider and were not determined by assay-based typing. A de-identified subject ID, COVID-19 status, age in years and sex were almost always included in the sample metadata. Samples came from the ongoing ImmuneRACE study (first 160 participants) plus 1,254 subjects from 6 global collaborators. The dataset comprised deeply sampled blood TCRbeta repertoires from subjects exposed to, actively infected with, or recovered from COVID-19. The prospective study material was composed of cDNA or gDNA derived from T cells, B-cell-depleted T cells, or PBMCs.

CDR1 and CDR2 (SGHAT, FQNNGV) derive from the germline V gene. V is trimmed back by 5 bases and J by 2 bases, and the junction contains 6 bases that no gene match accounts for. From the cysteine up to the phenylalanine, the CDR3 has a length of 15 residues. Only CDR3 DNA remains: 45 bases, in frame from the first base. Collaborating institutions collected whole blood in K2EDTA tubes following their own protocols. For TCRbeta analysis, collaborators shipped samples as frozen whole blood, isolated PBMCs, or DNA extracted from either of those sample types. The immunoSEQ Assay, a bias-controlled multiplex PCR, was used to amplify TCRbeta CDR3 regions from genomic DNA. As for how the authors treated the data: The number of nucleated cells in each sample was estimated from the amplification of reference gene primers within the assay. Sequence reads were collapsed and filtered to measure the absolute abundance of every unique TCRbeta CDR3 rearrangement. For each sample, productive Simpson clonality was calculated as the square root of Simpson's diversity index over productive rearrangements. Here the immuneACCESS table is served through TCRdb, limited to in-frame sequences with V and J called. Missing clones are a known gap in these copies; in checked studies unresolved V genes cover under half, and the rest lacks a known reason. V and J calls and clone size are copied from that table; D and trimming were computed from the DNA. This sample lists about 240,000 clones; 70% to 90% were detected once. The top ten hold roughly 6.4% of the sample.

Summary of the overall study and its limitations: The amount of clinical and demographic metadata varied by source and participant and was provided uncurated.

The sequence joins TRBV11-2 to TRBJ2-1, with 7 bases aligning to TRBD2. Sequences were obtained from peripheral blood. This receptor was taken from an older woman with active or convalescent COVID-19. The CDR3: CASSLAVPPYNEQFF. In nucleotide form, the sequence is TGTGCCAGCAGCCTAGCGGTTCCCCCCTACAATGAGCAGTTCTTC.